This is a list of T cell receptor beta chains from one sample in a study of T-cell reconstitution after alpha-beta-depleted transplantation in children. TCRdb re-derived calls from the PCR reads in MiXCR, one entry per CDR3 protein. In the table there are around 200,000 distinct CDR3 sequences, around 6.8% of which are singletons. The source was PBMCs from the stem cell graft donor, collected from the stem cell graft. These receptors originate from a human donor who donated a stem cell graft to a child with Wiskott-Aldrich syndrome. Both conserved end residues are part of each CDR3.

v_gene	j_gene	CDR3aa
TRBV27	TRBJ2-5	CASSLWASRGETQYF
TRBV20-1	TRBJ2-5	CSARLSGSSGETQYF
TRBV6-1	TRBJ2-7	CASSLSRDRITYEQYF
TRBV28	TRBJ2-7	CASSLVSSGQLYEQYF
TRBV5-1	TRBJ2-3	CASSLELHTDTQYF
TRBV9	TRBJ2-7	CASSVEPESNTEQYF
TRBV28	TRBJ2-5	CASSASWGVLQETQYF
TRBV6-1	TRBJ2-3	CASRPRLAVTDTQYF
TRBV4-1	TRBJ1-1	CASSQDGAGGGEAFF
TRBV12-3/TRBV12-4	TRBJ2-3	CASSFQAGTDTQYF
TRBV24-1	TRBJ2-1	CATSDAGSPYNEQFF
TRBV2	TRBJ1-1	CASSRWTSNTEAFF
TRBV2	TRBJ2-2	CASTTGQGTSGELFF
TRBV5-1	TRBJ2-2	CASSLVTNTGELFF
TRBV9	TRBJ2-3	CASTQTGGADTQYF
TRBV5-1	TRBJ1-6	CASRNRDSSGSPLHF
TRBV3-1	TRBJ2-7	CASSYRRAGEQYF
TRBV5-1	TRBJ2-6	CASSLGVAGANVLTF
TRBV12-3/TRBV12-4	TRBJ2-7	CASSLETGLAAYF
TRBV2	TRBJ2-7	CASSPWTGEGKRRYYEQYF
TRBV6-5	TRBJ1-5	CASSYWDLNQPQHF
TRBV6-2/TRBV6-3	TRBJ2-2	CASSTPPGQEIGRNTGELFF
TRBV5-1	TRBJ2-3	CASSYEDPRDTQYF
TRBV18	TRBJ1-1	CASSPQDGGMNTEAFF
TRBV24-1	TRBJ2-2	CATSDPPSNTGELFF
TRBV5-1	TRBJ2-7	CASSRLSGSGEQYF
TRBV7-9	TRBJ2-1	CASSLVSPSGVYEQFF
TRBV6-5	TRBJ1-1	CASSYFVGGRDFEAFF
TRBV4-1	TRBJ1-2	CASSHAKSYGYTF
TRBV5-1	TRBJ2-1	CASSLARTRGSNEQFF
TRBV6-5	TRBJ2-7	CASSYQAGPSYEQYF
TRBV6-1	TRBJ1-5	CASRAGLLQPQHF
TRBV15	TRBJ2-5	CATSRDLRGGPWWETQYF
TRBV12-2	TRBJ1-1	CASRLRGGGTEAFF
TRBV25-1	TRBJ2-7	CASSVYWSSYEQYF
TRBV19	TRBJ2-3	CASSAGPGTDTQYF
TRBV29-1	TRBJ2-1	CSVGVRGAGESNEQFF
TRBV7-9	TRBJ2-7	CASSFIGRETYEQYF
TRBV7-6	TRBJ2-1	CASSLARSSYNEQFF
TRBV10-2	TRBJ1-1	CASSASDRQPTEAFF
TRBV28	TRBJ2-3	CASTTLWEGRVDTQYF
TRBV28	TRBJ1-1	CASRYNTYTEAFF
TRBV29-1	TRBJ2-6	CSVAASSSGANVLTF
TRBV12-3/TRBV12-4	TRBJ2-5	CASTYQRYQETQYF
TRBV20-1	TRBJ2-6	CSARDRESSGANVLTF
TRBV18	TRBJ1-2	CASSPQQGPGYTF
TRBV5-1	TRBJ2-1	CASSLDWINEQFF
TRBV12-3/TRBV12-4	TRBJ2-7	CASSLILGTTYEQYF
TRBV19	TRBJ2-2	CASSSPQGPSTGELFF
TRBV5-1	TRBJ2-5	CASSEPQAGQTQYF
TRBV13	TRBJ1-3	CASSFGRLYSGNTIYF
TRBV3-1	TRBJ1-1	CASSQGGRGTEAFF
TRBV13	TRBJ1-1	CASSQQLNTEAFF
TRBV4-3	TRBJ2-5	CASSQDLGQETQYF